The sequence of this TCR beta chain was determined in a study of cytomegalovirus exposure and HLA in healthy donors. General study points: In a later analysis, several top co-occurrence clusters appeared linked to parvovirus B19, influenza, CMV and Epstein-Barr virus. Most TCR sequences were rare, but some public TCRs occurred in many donors.

Of note for this clone: The antigen is unknown.

The PCR ran on 60 Vbeta and 13 Jbeta primers. The assay was immunoSEQ multiplex PCR, and TCRdb's table has in-frame clones only and misses some. This sample has 150,000 to 200,000 clones; just under 80% occur once, and the top ten carry 0.95% to 1.5%. Deletions cut 0 bases from V and 0 bases from J, with 9 bases between. From germline, CDR1 is LNHNV and CDR2 YYDKDF (reference sequence). This CDR3 has 16 residues. The sample comprised PBMCs. The genes are TRBV15 and TRBJ1-3; D is ambiguous. The TCR sequence derives from a woman between 45 and 60 years old in good health and CMV-seronegative. CDR3 loop: CATSRDLGSSGNTIYF. DNA of the CDR3: TGTGCCACCAGCAGAGATCTGGGCAGCTCTGGAAACACCATATATTTT.